This is a list of T cell receptor beta chains from one sample in a study of blood T cells in healthy people across ages. In TCRdb, the 5' RACE reads were re-called with MiXCR into one record per CDR3 protein. In the table there are under 750,000 distinct CDR3 sequences, more than 45% of which are singletons. Sequencing used blood. These receptors all stem from a man older than 75 in good health. Both conserved end residues are part of each CDR3. The order of the fields is V gene, D gene, J gene, clone size, CDR3 DNA, CDR3 protein. The D gene is left open where the match is weak. A clone size is listed for some rows: how often the clone was seen (once, few, many), or a class if it is expanded.

v_gene: TRBV29-1
d_gene: TRBD1
j_gene: TRBJ2-3
abundance: few
CDR3nt: TGCAGCGCGTCGGGACAGTCCACAGATACGCAGTATTTT
CDR3aa: CSASGQSTDTQYF

v_gene: TRBV7-2
d_gene: NA
j_gene: TRBJ2-1
abundance: many
CDR3nt: TGTGCCAGCAGCTTAATTAACAATGAGCAGTTCTTC
CDR3aa: CASSLINNEQFF

v_gene: TRBV20-1
d_gene: TRBD2
j_gene: TRBJ2-2
abundance: NA
CDR3nt: TGCAGTGCTAGCGGGTCGGGACTAGCGGGAAACACCGGGGAGCTGTTTTTT
CDR3aa: CSASGSGLAGNTGELFF

v_gene: TRBV9
d_gene: NA
j_gene: TRBJ2-3
abundance: NA
CDR3nt: TGTGCCAGCAGCGTAGGGGGGCTTAGCGCAGATACGCAGTATTTT
CDR3aa: CASSVGGLSADTQYF

v_gene: TRBV15
d_gene: TRBD1
j_gene: TRBJ1-2
abundance: NA
CDR3nt: TGTGCCACAACAGGGGCTAACTATGGCTACACCTTC
CDR3aa: CATTGANYGYTF

v_gene: TRBV6-5
d_gene: NA
j_gene: TRBJ2-3
abundance: NA
CDR3nt: TGTGCCAGCAGTTATCAAGGGCGCCTCTCAGATACGCAGTATTTT
CDR3aa: CASSYQGRLSDTQYF

v_gene: TRBV6-5
d_gene: NA
j_gene: TRBJ2-5
abundance: NA
CDR3nt: TGTGCCAGCAGCACCGATCCCCCAGATCGGTCAGAGACCCAGTACTTC
CDR3aa: CASSTDPPDRSETQYF

v_gene: TRBV20-1
d_gene: TRBD2
j_gene: TRBJ2-7
abundance: NA
CDR3nt: TGCAGTGCTAGGAGAAGCGGGGGGGCCCTCGGCGAGCAGTACTTC
CDR3aa: CSARRSGGALGEQYF

v_gene: TRBV28
d_gene: TRBD1
j_gene: TRBJ2-5
abundance: NA
CDR3nt: TGTGCCAGCAAGAAACAGGGGGGTCAGTACTTC
CDR3aa: CASKKQGGQYF

v_gene: TRBV15
d_gene: NA
j_gene: TRBJ1-5
abundance: NA
CDR3nt: TGTGCCACCAGCAGAGGAAGGGGGCCCCAGCATTTT
CDR3aa: CATSRGRGPQHF

v_gene: TRBV18
d_gene: NA
j_gene: TRBJ2-5
abundance: NA
CDR3nt: TGTGCCAGCTCACCGCCGCAGGGCAAGCAGTACTTC
CDR3aa: CASSPPQGKQYF

v_gene: TRBV7-2
d_gene: NA
j_gene: TRBJ2-1
abundance: many
CDR3nt: TGTGCCAGCAGCTTAGTTGGTTCCTACAATGAGCAGTTCTTC
CDR3aa: CASSLVGSYNEQFF

v_gene: TRBV2
d_gene: NA
j_gene: TRBJ2-5
abundance: NA
CDR3nt: TGTGCCAGCAGTGGCATGGAGCAAGAGACCCAGTACTTC
CDR3aa: CASSGMEQETQYF

v_gene: TRBV25-1
d_gene: NA
j_gene: TRBJ1-2
abundance: few
CDR3nt: TGTGCCAGCAGCCCCCAAGGGCAAAGTGGCTACACCTTC
CDR3aa: CASSPQGQSGYTF

v_gene: TRBV5-1
d_gene: TRBD2
j_gene: TRBJ2-1
abundance: NA
CDR3nt: TGCGCCAGCAGCGAGGGGGCAACTAGCGGGCCCTACAATGAGCAGTTCTTC
CDR3aa: CASSEGATSGPYNEQFF

v_gene: TRBV6-6
d_gene: TRBD1
j_gene: TRBJ1-1
abundance: few
CDR3nt: TGTGCCGGAAAAGGGGACAGCTTCACTGAAGCTTTCTTT
CDR3aa: CAGKGDSFTEAFF